Below, 18 T cell receptor beta chains from the same sample are listed, as sequenced in a study of cytomegalovirus exposure and HLA in healthy donors. The primer mix had 60 Vbeta and 13 Jbeta primers. The method was immunoSEQ multiplex PCR; TCRdb's version includes in-frame clones alone and lacks a portion of them. In the table there are about 160,000 clones, 82% of which are singletons. Input material: PBMCs. The source of these receptors is a male donor in good health and CMV-seropositive.

The chain has TRBV4-3 and TRBJ1-4; no definite D call. The CDR3 totals 15 residues. Trimming cost V 3 bases and J 0 bases, with 8 bases left between them. Per the germline V gene, CDR1 is LGHNA and CDR2 is YSLEER. CDR3 residues: CASSHSFTTNEKLFF. The DNA of the CDR3 is TGCGCCAGCAGCCATAGTTTTACAACTAATGAAAAACTGTTTTTT.

V is TRBV27 and J is TRBJ1-6; TRBD1 is a possible D gene (5 bases). The CDR3 totals 17 residues. Germline loops: CDR1 MNHEY, CDR2 SMNVEV (reference sequence). V lost 6 bases and J 2 bases, leaving 17 bases between the germline ends. CDR3 amino acids: CASRGGGTLTYNSPLHF. CDR3 nucleotide sequence: TGTGCCAGCAGGGGGGGAGGGACTCTCACCTATAATTCACCCCTCCACTTT.

The chain links TRBV18 to TRBJ1-1; no clear D. Germline loops: CDR1 KGHSH, CDR2 LQKENI. V lost 3 bases and J 1 base, leaving 12 bases between the germline ends. The CDR3 spans 15 residues. CDR3 sequence: CASSPYDLPNTEAFF. CDR3 sequence (DNA): TGTGCCAGCTCACCCTATGACTTACCGAACACTGAAGCTTTCTTT.

The chain employs TRBV6-5 and TRBJ1-6, with TRBD1 matching over 7 bases. With V trimmed by 3 bases and J by 2 bases, 1 base remained unmatched. This CDR3 region has 15 residues. Germline values: CDR1 MNHEY, CDR2 SVGAGI. The DNA of the CDR3 is TGTGCCAGCAGTTATGGGACAGCCTATAATTCACCCCTCCACTTT. Translated: CASSYGTAYNSPLHF.

This clone was detected only a few times. The rearrangement uses TRBV9 and TRBJ1-4; D is unresolved. CDR1 is SGDLS, CDR2 YYNGEE, per germline. The CDR3 consists of 15 residues. The V end was cut by 7 bases, the J end by 5 bases, with 18 bases between. The CDR3 sequence is CASSHGKGQNEKLFF. Written as DNA, the CDR3 is TGTGCCAGCTCCCACGGGAAGGGCCAGAATGAAAAACTGTTTTTT.

The rearrangement uses TRBV10-1 and TRBJ2-3; no definite D call. V was pared by 5 bases and J by 2 bases, with 11 bases between. Germline V CDR1 and CDR2: WNHNN, SYGVQD (reference sequence). The CDR3 has 14 amino acids. Here the CDR3 reads CASSPAPTTDTQYF. The DNA of the CDR3 is TGCGCCAGCAGTCCAGCGCCTACCACAGATACGCAGTATTTT.

This chain links TRBV5-8 with TRBJ1-5; 10 bases fit TRBD1. Looked up from germline, CDR1 is SGHTS and CDR2 is YDEGEE. The CDR3 is 15 amino acids. Germline trimming cut 4 bases from V and 2 bases from J; bases unmatched to any gene: 3. Here the CDR3 DNA reads TGTGCCAGCAGCATTGGGACAGGGGGCAATCAGCCCCAGCATTTT. Its translation is CASSIGTGGNQPQHF.

This clone was observed a handful of times. Mismatch with germline at one junction end may stem from a read error. The chain is built from TRBV7-9 and TRBJ2-6, with 9 bases that match TRBD2. Germline CDR1 and CDR2: SEHNR and FQNEAQ (reference sequence). The CDR3 is made up of 19 amino acids. CDR3 protein: CASSLGGSGRMPGANGLTF. Written as DNA, the CDR3 is TGTGCCAGCAGCTTAGGGGGCAGCGGGAGGATGCCTGGGGCCAACGGCCTGACTTTC. The complete variable domain, with remaining parts taken from reference TRBV7-9 and TRBJ2-6, reads DTGVSQNPRHKITKRGQNVTFRCDPISEHNRLYWYRQTLGQGPEFLTYFQNEAQLEKSRLLSDRFSAERPKGSFSTLEIQRTEQGDSAMYLCASSLGGSGRMPGANGLTFGAGSRLTVL.

The chain links TRBV7-9 to TRBJ2-1, with 11 bases matching TRBD2. The ends lost 11 bases at V and 6 bases at J; junction bases unmatched: 9. This CDR3 region has 14 residues. Germline loops: CDR1 SEHNR, CDR2 FQNEAQ (reference sequence). In DNA, the CDR3 is TGTGCCTTAAAGAGAACTAGCGGGAGCAATGAGCAGTTCTTC. Its translation: CALKRTSGSNEQFF.

CDR3 nucleotides: TGTGCCAGCAGTTACGGCCCCGGAGGCCCCGGGGGGAAGCAGTTCTTC. This encodes CASSYGPGGPGGKQFF. This chain joins TRBV6-5 and TRBJ2-1, with 7 bases fitting TRBD2. The CDR3 has 16 amino acids. Germline V CDR1 and CDR2: MNHEY, SVGAGI. J was trimmed by 11 bases and V by 2 bases; bases with no gene match: 15.

The V call is TRBV21-1, the J call TRBJ2-7; the D segment call TRBD1 is taken from the table without a DNA check. TRBV21-1 counts as a pseudogene. CDR3 length: 16 amino acids. CDR3 amino acids: CASSKIGGGTVYEQYF. CDR3 in DNA: TGTGCCAGCAGCAAAATAGGGGGCGGGACAGTCTACGAGCAGTACTTC.

CDR3 coding DNA: TGTGCCAGCCACGGGTTCTCTGAAGCTTTCTTT. The encoded protein is CASHGFSEAFF. The chain combines TRBV25-1 with TRBJ1-1; D gene ambiguous. V dropped 8 bases and J dropped 6 bases, with 10 bases sitting between them. CDR1 MGHDK and CDR2 SYGVNS come from the germline V gene. This CDR3 region has 11 residues. Filled out from reference TRBV25-1 and TRBJ1-1, the complete variable domain reads EADIYQTPRYLVIGTGKKITLECSQTMGHDKMYWYQQDPGMELHLIHYSYGVNSTEKGDLSSESTVSRIRTEHFPLTLESARPSHTSQYLCASHGFSEAFFGQGTRLTVV.

This sequence joins TRBV6-6 and TRBJ1-5; D is possibly TRBD1 (6 bases). Germline V lookup: CDR1 MNHNY, CDR2 SVGAGI (reference sequence). This CDR3 is 15 amino acids long. V lost 7 bases and J 2 bases, leaving 15 bases between the germline ends. This chain's CDR3 is CASTSGASGNQPQHF. In DNA form, the CDR3 reads TGTGCCAGCACCTCAGGGGCCAGTGGCAATCAGCCCCAGCATTTT.

Here the CDR3 reads CATGTGGPQHF. CDR3 DNA sequence: TGTGCCACGGGGACAGGGGGGCCCCAGCATTTT. The chain carries TRBV6-1 and TRBJ1-5; 11 bases are shared with TRBD1. Germline loops: CDR1 MNHNS, CDR2 SASEGT. V dropped 10 bases and J dropped 9; count of bases not matched to a gene: 2. There are 11 residues in the CDR3.

The rearrangement links TRBV4-3 to TRBJ2-7; TRBD2 matches 7 bases. This CDR3 region has 17 residues. Germline CDR1 and CDR2: LGHNA and YSLEER. J lost 0 bases, V lost 0 bases, and 8 bases had no gene match. Here the CDR3 reads CASSQELSGTISYEQYF. The CDR3 DNA reads TGCGCCAGCAGCCAAGAGTTAAGCGGGACGATCTCCTACGAGCAGTACTTC.

V usage is TRBV5-1 and J usage is TRBJ2-7; a weak D match, TRBD1 (5 bases). V lost 9 bases to trimming and J lost 0 bases, with 13 bases between them. The CDR3 has 13 amino acids. Germline CDR1 is SGHRS and CDR2 is YFSETQ. CDR3 coding DNA: TGCGCCACCTCCCTGGACAACTCCTACGAGCAGTACTTC. Translation gives CATSLDNSYEQYF.

V is TRBV28 and J is TRBJ2-7, with 8 bases lining up with TRBD1. The CDR3 length is 15 residues. With 4 bases clipped from V and 6 bases from J, the junction kept 11 bases outside the gene matches. Germline CDR1 MDHEN, CDR2 SYDVKM. CDR3 region: CASSWNDRGLGEQYF. CDR3 DNA: TGTGCCAGCAGTTGGAATGACAGGGGCTTGGGCGAGCAGTACTTC.

V and J are TRBV6-4 and TRBJ2-1; possibly TRBD2 for D (7 bases). This CDR3 has 15 amino acids. Trimming took 0 bases from V and 6 from J, leaving 12 bases between them. CDR1 MRHNA and CDR2 SNTAGT come from the germline V gene. CDR3 protein: CASSDSRGGANEQFF. The CDR3 bases are TGTGCCAGCAGTGACTCGAGGGGGGGCGCCAATGAGCAGTTCTTC.